The T cell receptor beta chain described here comes from a study of blood T cell repertoires in COVID-19. Study in general: Whether acute or convalescent, the COVID-19 samples came from the United States, Italy and Spain.

Sequenced by immunoSEQ multiplex PCR; TCRdb stores in-frame clones only, minus some. The sample gives some 220,000 clones, approximately 85% of which show up once; 2.5% to 3.5% is in the top ten. The V gene's germline CDR1 is SGHTA and CDR2 FQGNSA. Trimming removed 4 bases from V and 6 bases from J; junction bases left unmatched: 6. The length of the CDR3 is 13 residues. This clonotype was obtained from a middle-aged man who had recovered from COVID-19. The V and J genes are TRBV7-2 and TRBJ2-7, with 7 bases fitting TRBD2. Input material: peripheral blood. The chain's CDR3 is CASSSTPSGEQYF. In nucleotides, the CDR3 is TGTGCCAGCAGCTCGACCCCTAGCGGCGAGCAGTACTTC.